Below, 5 T cell receptor beta chains from the same sample are listed, as sequenced in a study of blood T cell repertoires in COVID-19. Clones were sequenced by immunoSEQ multiplex PCR, and TCRdb holds only the in-frame ones, with some missing. The sample holds 130,000 to 150,000 clones, more than 65% seen once. Sequenced sample: peripheral blood. The receptor set was obtained from a woman in her fifties or sixties in a cohort sampled during active or convalescent COVID-19.

This clone has a count of ten or more. The chain carries TRBV10-3 and TRBJ1-4; unclear D gene. The V gene lost 0 bases and the J gene lost 7 bases, with 6 bases spanning the gap. CDR1 is ENHRY and CDR2 is SYGVKD in the germline V gene. This CDR3 region has 13 residues. CDR3 protein: CAISESNSEKLFF. The CDR3 bases are TGTGCCATCAGTGAGTCCAACAGTGAAAAACTGTTTTTT.

V and J are TRBV30 and TRBJ1-1; no clear D gene. The germline V gene has CDR1 GTSNPN and CDR2 SVGIG (reference sequence). Trimming cost V 2 bases and J 4 bases, with 8 bases left between them. The CDR3 is made up of 12 amino acids. The CDR3 region has the DNA TGTGCCTGGAGTCGAGCGGGCACTGAAGCTTTCTTT. Protein sequence: CAWSRAGTEAFF.

The DNA for the CDR3 is TGTGCCAGCATTAGAGGGGGCGGGTTGGACTATGGCTACACCTTC. This translates into CASIRGGGLDYGYTF. The rearrangement joins TRBV12-1 to TRBJ1-2; the DNA was not compared with TRBD1, the D call given in the table. TRBV12-1 is tagged as a pseudogene. CDR3 size: 15 residues.

The chain employs TRBV10-3 and TRBJ2-3, with 8 positions matching TRBD1. Germline values: CDR1 ENHRY, CDR2 SYGVKD. With V trimmed by 7 bases and J by 6 bases, 6 bases remained unmatched. CDR3 length equals 13 residues. CDR3 in DNA: TGTGCCATCACTACCGACAGGGGTGATACGCAGTATTTT. Translating it yields CAITTDRGDTQYF.

The chain uses TRBV6-5 and TRBJ1-2; D possibly corresponds to TRBD1 (5 bases). This CDR3 contains 13 residues. Per the germline V gene, CDR1 is MNHEY and CDR2 is SVGAGI. V was cut by 6 bases and J by 2 bases, with 10 bases left in between. CDR3 amino acids: CASSPRENYGYTF. The CDR3 DNA sequence: TGTGCCAGCAGCCCCAGGGAAAACTATGGCTACACCTTC.